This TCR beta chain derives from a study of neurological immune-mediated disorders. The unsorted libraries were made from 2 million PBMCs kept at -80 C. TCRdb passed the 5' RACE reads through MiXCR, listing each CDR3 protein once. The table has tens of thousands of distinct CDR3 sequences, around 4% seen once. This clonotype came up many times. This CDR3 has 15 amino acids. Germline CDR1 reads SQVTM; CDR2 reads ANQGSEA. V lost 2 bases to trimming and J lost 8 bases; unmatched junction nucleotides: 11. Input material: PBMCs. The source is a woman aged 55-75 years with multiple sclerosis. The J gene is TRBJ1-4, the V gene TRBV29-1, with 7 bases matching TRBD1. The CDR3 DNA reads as TGCAGCGTTGAATTAGGGGGCGGGGGCGGCGAAAAACTGTTTTTT. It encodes CSVELGGGGGEKLFF.